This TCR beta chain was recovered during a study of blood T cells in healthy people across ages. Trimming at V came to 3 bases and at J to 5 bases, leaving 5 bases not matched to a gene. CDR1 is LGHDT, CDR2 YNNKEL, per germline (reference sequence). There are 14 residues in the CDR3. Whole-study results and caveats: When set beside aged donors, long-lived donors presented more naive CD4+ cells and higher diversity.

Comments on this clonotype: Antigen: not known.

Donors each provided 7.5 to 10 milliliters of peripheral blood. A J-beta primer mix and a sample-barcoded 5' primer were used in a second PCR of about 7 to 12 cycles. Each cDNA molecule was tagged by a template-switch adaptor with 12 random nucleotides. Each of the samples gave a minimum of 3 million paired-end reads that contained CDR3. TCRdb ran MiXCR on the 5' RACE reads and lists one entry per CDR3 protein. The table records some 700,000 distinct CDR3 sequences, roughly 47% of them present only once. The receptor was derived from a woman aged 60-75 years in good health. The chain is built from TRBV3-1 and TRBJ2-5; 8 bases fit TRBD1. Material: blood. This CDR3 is CASSQDRAGETQYF. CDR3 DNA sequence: TGTGCCAGCAGCCAGGACAGGGCGGGGGAGACCCAGTACTTC.